The 2 T cell receptor beta chains reported below all come from one sample, sequenced in a study of cytomegalovirus exposure and HLA in healthy donors (dated by TCRdb to 2016 to 2017). Library construction relied on the immunoSEQ multiplex PCR assay. The multiplex PCR relied on a mix of 60 forward primers for TCR Vbeta segments and 13 reverse primers for TCR Jbeta segments. TCRdb mirrors the immuneACCESS table, restricted to in-frame sequences. Some clones are absent from its copies; in checked studies, under half trace to an unresolved V gene, and the reason for the others is unknown. The sample table holds 60,000 to 70,000 clones, of which about 80% were seen once. The top ten constitute around 6.3% of the sample. The sample taken for sequencing was PBMCs. The receptors were sampled from a middle-aged man in good health and CMV-seronegative.

This clone was recorded once. The rearrangement uses TRBV7-9 and TRBJ2-5; 9 bases are a match to TRBD2. J was trimmed by 4 bases and V by 5 bases; bases with no gene match: 5. The CDR3 loop spans 14 amino acids. Germline CDR1 SEHNR, CDR2 FQNEAQ (reference sequence). CDR3 DNA sequence: TGTGCCAGCAGCCCGACAGCGGGGGGAGAGACCCAGTACTTC. This translates into CASSPTAGGETQYF. The full variable domain, with the rest looked up from reference TRBV7-9 and TRBJ2-5, is DTGVSQNPRHKITKRGQNVTFRCDPISEHNRLYWYRQTLGQGPEFLTYFQNEAQLEKSRLLSDRFSAERPKGSFSTLEIQRTEQGDSAMYLCASSPTAGGETQYFGPGTRLLVL.

The genes are TRBV10-3 and TRBJ2-7; 9 nucleotides agree with TRBD2. V lost 5 bases to trimming and J lost 0 bases; unmatched junction nucleotides: 14. This CDR3 spans 18 amino acids. CDR1 is ENHRY and CDR2 is SYGVKD in the germline V gene. CDR3 protein: CAISILASGNQGSYEQYF. The CDR3 nucleotides are TGTGCCATCAGTATTCTGGCTAGCGGGAACCAGGGCTCCTACGAGCAGTACTTC.